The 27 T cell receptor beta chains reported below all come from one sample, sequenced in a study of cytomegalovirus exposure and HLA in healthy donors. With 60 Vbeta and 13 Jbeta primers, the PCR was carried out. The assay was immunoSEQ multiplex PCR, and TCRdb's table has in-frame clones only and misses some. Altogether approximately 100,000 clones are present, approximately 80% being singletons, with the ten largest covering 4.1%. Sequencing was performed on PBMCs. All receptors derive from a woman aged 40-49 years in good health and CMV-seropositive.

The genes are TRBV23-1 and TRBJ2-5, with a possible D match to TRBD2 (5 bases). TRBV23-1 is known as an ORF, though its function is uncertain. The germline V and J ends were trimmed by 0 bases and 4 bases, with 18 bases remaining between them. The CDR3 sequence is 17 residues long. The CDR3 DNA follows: TGCGCCAGCAGTCAATCGGAGGCGGGCCCCGAGCCAGAGACCCAGTACTTC. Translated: CASSQSEAGPEPETQYF.

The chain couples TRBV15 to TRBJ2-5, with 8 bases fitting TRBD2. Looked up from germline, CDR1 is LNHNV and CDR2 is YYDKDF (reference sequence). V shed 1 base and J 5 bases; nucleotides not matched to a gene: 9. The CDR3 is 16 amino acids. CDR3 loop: CATSRAAAGGGETQYF. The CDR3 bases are TGTGCCACCAGCAGAGCGGCGGCGGGAGGTGGGGAGACCCAGTACTTC.

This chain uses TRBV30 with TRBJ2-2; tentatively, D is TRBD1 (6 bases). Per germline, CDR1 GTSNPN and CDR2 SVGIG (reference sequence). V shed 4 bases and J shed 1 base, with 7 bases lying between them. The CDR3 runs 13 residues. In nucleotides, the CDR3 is TGTGCCTGGAACAGGGTGAACACCGGGGAGCTGTTTTTT. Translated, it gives CAWNRVNTGELFF.

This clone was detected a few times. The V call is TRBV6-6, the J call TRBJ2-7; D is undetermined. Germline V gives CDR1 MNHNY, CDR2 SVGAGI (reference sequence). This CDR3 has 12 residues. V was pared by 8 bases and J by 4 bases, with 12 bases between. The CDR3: CASHLSGYEQYF. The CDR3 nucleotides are TGTGCCAGCCACTTATCCGGGTACGAGCAGTACTTC.

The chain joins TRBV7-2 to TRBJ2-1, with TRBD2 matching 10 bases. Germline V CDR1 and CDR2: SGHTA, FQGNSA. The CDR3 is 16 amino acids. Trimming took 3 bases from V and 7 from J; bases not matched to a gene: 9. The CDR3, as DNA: TGTGCCAGCAGCTTCACTAGCGGGACGGGGGGTAATGAGCAGTTCTTC. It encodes CASSFTSGTGGNEQFF.

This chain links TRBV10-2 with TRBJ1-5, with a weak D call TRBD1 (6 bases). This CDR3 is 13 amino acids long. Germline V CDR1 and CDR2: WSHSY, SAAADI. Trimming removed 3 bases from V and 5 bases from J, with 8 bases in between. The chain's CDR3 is CASSEPGDQPQHF. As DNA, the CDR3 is TGCGCCAGCAGTGAACCAGGGGATCAGCCCCAGCATTTT.

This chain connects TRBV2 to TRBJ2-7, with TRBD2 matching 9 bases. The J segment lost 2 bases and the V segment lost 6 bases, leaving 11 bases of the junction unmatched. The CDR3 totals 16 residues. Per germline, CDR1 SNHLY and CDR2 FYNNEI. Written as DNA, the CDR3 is TGTGCCAGCAGGGAACAACTAGCGGGCCTTACCTACGAGCAGTACTTC. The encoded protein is CASREQLAGLTYEQYF. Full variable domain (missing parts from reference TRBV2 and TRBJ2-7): EPEVTQTPSHQVTQMGQEVILRCVPISNHLYFYWYRQILGQKVEFLVSFYNNEISEKSEIFDDQFSVERPDGSNFTLKIRSTKLEDSAMYFCASREQLAGLTYEQYFGPGTRLTVT.

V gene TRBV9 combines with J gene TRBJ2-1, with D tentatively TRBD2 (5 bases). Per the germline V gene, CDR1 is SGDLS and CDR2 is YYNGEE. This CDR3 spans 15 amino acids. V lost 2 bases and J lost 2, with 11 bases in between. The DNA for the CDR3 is TGTGCCAGCAGCGTTTACGAGGGAGCCTACAATGAGCAGTTCTTC. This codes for CASSVYEGAYNEQFF.

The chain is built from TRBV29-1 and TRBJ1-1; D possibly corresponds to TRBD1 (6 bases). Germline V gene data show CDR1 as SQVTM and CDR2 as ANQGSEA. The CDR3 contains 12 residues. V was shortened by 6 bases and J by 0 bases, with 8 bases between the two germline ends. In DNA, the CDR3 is TGCAGCGTAGGACAGTTGAACACTGAAGCTTTCTTT. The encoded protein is CSVGQLNTEAFF.

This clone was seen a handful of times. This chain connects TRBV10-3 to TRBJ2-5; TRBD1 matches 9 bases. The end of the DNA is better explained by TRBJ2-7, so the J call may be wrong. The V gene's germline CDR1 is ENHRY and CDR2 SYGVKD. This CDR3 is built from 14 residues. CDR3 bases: TGTGCCATCCGATCCGGGACAGGGCCCTACGAGCAGTACTTC. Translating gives CAIRSGTGPYEQYF.

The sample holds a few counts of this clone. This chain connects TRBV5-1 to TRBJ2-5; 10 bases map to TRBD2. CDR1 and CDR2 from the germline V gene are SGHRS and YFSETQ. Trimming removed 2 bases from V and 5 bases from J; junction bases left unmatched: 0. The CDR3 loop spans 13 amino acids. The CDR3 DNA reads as TGCGCCAGCAGCTTAGCGGGAGGGGAGACCCAGTACTTC. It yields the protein CASSLAGGETQYF. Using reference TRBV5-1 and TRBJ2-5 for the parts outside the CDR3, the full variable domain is KAGVTQTPRYLIKTRGQQVTLSCSPISGHRSVSWYQQTPGQGLQFLFEYFSETQRNKGNFPGRFSGRQFSNSRSEMNVSTLELGDSALYLCASSLAGGETQYFGPGTRLLVL.

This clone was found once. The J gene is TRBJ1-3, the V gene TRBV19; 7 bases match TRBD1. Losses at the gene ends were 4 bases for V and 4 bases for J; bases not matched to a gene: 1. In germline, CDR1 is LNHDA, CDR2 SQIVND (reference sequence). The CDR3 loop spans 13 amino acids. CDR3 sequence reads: CASSTDRGNTIYF. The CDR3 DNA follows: TGTGCCAGTAGTACGGACAGGGGAAACACCATATATTTT.

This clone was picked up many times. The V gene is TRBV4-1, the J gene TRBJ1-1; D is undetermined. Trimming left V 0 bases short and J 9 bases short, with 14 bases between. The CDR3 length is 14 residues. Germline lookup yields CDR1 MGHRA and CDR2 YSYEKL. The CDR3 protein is CASSQDPGRSKAFF. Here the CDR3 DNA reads TGCGCCAGCAGCCAAGATCCGGGGAGGAGTAAAGCTTTCTTT.

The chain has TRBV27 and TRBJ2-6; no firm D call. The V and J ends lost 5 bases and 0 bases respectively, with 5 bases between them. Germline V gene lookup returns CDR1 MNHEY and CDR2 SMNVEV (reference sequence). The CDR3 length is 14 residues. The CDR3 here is CASSLSSGANVLTF. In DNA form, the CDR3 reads TGTGCCAGCAGTCTTAGCTCTGGGGCCAACGTCCTGACTTTC. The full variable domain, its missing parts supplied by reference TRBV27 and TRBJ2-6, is EAQVTQNPRYLITVTGKKLTVTCSQNMNHEYMSWYRQDPGLGLRQIYYSMNVEVTDKGDVPEGYKVSRKEKRNFPLILESPSPNQTSLYFCASSLSSGANVLTFGAGSRLTVL.

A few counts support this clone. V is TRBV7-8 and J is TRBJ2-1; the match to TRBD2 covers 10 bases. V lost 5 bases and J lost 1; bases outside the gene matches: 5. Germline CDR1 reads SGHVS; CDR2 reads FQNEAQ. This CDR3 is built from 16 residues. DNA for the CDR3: TGTGCCAGCAGCCCCTTTAGCGGGGGGTCCTACAATGAGCAGTTCTTC. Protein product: CASSPFSGGSYNEQFF.

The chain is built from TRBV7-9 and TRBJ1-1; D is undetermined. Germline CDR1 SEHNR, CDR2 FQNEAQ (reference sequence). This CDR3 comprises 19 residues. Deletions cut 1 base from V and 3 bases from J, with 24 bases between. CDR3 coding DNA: TGTGCCAGCAGCTTAGTCTATCTCCGGGATTGGCGATATGACACTGAAGCTTTCTTT. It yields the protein CASSLVYLRDWRYDTEAFF.

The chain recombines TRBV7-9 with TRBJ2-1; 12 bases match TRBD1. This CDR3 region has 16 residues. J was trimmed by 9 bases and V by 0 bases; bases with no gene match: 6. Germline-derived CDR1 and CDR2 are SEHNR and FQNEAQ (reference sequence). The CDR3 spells CASSLAGTGGLGEQFF. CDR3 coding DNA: TGTGCCAGCAGCTTAGCCGGGACAGGGGGCCTGGGTGAGCAGTTCTTC.

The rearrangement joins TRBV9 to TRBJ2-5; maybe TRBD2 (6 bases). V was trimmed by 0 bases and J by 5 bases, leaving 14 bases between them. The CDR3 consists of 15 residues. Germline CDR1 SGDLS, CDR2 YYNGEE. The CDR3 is CASSVADGGWETQYF. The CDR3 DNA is TGTGCCAGCAGCGTAGCTGACGGGGGATGGGAGACCCAGTACTTC.

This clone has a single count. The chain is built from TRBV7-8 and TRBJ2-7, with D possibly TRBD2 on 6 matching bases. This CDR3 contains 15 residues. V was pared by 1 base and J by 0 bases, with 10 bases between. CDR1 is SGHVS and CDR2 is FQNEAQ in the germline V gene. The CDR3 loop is CASSLGERASYEQYF. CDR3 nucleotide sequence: TGTGCCAGCAGCTTAGGGGAGCGGGCCTCCTACGAGCAGTACTTC.

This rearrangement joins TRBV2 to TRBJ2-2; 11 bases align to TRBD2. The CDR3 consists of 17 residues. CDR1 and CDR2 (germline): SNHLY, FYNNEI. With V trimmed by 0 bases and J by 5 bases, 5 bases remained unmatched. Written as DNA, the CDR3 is TGTGCCAGCAGTGAAGCGGGGCCTAGCGGGGGGACCGGGGAGCTGTTTTTT. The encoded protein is CASSEAGPSGGTGELFF.

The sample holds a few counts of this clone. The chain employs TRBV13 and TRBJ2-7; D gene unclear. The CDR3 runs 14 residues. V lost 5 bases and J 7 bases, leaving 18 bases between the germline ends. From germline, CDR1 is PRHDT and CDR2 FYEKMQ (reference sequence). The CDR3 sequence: CASSGQIRGFEQYF. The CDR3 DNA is TGTGCCAGCAGCGGTCAAATTAGAGGATTTGAGCAGTACTTC.

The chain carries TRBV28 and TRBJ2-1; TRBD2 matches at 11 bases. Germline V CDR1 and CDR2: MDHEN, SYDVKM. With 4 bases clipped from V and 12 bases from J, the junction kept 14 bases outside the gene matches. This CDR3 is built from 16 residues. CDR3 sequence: CASSSQILAGGTRQFF. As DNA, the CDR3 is TGTGCCAGCAGTTCCCAAATTCTAGCGGGAGGTACGAGGCAGTTCTTC.

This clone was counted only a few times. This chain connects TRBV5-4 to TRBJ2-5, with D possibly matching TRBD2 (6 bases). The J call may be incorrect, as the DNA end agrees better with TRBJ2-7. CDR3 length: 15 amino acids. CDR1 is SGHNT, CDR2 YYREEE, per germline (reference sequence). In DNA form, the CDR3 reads TGTGCCAGCAGCTTAGGCGGGGAGAGCTCCTACGAGCAGTACTTC. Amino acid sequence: CASSLGGESSYEQYF.

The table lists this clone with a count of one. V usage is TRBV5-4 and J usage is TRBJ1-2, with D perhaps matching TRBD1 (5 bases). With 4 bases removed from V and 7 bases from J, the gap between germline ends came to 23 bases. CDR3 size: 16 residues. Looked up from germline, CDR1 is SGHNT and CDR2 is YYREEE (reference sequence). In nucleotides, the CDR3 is TGTGCCAGCAGCCCGGCGGGGGTCCGGGGACCGGTTGGCTACACCTTC. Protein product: CASSPAGVRGPVGYTF.

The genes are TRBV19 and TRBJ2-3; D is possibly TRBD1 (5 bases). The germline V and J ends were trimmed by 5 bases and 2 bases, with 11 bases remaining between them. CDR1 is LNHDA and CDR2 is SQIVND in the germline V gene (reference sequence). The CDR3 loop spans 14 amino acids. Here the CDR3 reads CASSFSTDTDTQYF. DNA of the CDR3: TGTGCCAGTAGTTTCTCGACAGACACAGATACGCAGTATTTT.

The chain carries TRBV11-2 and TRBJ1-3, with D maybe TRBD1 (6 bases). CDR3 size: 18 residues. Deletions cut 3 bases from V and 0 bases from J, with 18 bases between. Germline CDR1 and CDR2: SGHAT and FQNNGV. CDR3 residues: CASSLGKDRTVSGNTIYF. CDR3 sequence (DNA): TGTGCCAGCAGCTTGGGCAAAGACAGGACCGTCTCTGGAAACACCATATATTTT. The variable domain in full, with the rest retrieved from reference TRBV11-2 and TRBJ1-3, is EAGVAQSPRYKIIEKRQSVAFWCNPISGHATLYWYQQILGQGPKLLIQFQNNGVVDDSQLPKDRFSAERLKGVDSTLKIQPAKLEDSAVYLCASSLGKDRTVSGNTIYFGEGSWLTVV.

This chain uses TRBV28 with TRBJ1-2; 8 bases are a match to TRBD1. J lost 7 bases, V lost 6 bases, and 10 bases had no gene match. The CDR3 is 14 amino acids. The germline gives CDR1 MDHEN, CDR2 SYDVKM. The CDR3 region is CASSPLPDRGGYTF. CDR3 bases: TGTGCCAGCAGCCCCCTCCCAGACAGGGGTGGCTACACCTTC.